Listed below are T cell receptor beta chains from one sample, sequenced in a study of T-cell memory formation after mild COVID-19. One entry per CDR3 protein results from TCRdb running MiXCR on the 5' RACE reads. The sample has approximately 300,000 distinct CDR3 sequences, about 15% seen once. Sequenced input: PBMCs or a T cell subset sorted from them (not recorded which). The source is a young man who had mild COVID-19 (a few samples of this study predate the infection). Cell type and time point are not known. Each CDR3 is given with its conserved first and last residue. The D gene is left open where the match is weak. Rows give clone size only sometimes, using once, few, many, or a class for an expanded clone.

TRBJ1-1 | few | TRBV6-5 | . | TGTGCCAGCGGGAGGGGGTCGGGGGGTCTGGGGTTAGCTTTCTTT | CASGRGSGGLGLAFF
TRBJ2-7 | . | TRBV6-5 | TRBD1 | TGTGCCAGCAGCGAACCCGGACAGGGCTACGAGCAGTACTTC | CASSEPGQGYEQYF
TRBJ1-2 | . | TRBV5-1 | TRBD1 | TGCGCCAGCAGCCTGACAGGGGAATATGGCTACACCTTC | CASSLTGEYGYTF
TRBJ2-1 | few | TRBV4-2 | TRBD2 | TGTGCCAGCAGGCAAATAGCGGGGAGCTCCTACAATGAGCAGTTCTTC | CASRQIAGSSYNEQFF
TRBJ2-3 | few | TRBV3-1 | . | TGTGCCAGCACCGACACAGATACGCAGTATTTT | CASTDTDTQYF
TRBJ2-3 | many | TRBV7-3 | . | TGTGCCAGCAGCTTACGGCAGGGCACAGATACGCAGTATTTT | CASSLRQGTDTQYF
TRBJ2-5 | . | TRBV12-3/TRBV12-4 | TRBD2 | TGTGCCAGCGAGCTATGGGGGGGTGGGCAAGAGACCCAGTACTTC | CASELWGGGQETQYF
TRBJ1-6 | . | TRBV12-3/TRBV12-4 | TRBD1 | TGTGCCAGCAGTTCAGGGACAGCGGTTTCACCCCTCCACTTT | CASSSGTAVSPLHF
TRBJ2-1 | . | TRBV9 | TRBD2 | TGTGCCAGCAGCGTAGAGCCCAAACTAGCGGGGAGGGATGGCAATGAGCAGTTCTTC | CASSVEPKLAGRDGNEQFF
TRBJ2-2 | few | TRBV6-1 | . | TGTGCCAGCAGTGAAGCAAAGGGGCGCACCGGGGAGCTGTTTTTT | CASSEAKGRTGELFF
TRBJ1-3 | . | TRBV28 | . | TGTGCCAGCACCTCCGGTGGCTCTGGAAACACCATATATTTT | CASTSGGSGNTIYF
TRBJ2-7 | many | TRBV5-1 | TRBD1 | TGCGCCAGCAGCTTGGGACAGGGCGAGGAGCAGTACTTC | CASSLGQGEEQYF
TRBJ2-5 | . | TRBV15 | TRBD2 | TGTGCCACCAGCAGACCGGGACTAGCGGGAGAGACCCAGTACTTC | CATSRPGLAGETQYF